The 23 T cell receptor beta chains below come from one sample, sequenced in a study of T cells in Graves' hyperthyroidism and ophthalmopathy. Researchers amplified the TCR beta CDR3 regions from RNA transcripts. During a first-round RT-PCR of the TCR CDR3, the HTBI primer set was used. TCRdb itself ran the multiplex PCR reads through MiXCR, one entry per CDR3 protein. The table lists some 510,000 distinct CDR3 sequences, about 43% of them singletons. The sequencing input was peripheral blood or thyroid tissue (not recorded which). These receptors were taken from a woman aged 18-29 years with Graves' hyperthyroidism.

The rearrangement joins TRBV7-2 to TRBJ2-5; TRBD2 agrees at 8 bases. Gene TRBJ2-7 matches the end of the DNA better, so the J call may be wrong. This CDR3 comprises 15 residues. Germline CDR1 is SGHTA and CDR2 is FQGNSA. CDR3 DNA sequence: TGTGCCAGCAGCCCCCAGCGGGAGCAAACCTACGAGCAGTACTTC. It is translated as CASSPQREQTYEQYF.

This chain uses TRBV24-1 with TRBJ1-4; D is ambiguous. Per germline, CDR1 KGHDR and CDR2 SFDVKD. V shed 4 bases and J shed 5 bases, with 10 bases lying between them. The CDR3 spans 14 residues. CDR3 loop: CATSDPRENEKLFF. CDR3 DNA sequence: TGTGCCACCAGTGACCCACGGGAGAATGAAAAACTGTTTTTT.

The chain combines TRBV7-9 with TRBJ1-1; tentatively, D is TRBD1 (5 bases). The germline gives CDR1 SEHNR, CDR2 FQNEAQ (reference sequence). The CDR3 extends over 15 amino acids. With 1 base removed from V and 3 bases from J, the gap between germline ends came to 12 bases. CDR3 protein: CASSLEFGGYTEAFF. The DNA for the CDR3 is TGTGCCAGCAGCTTAGAATTTGGGGGGTACACTGAAGCTTTCTTT.

Details on this clonotype: A clone one base away is much larger, so this may be a read error. The rearrangement links TRBV12-3 or TRBV12-4 to TRBJ2-5; unclear D gene. Trimming took 5 bases from V and 9 from J, leaving 10 bases between them. The CDR3 loop spans 11 amino acids. DNA for the CDR3: TGTGCCAGCAGTCTAACGGCCGCCCAGTACTTC. This encodes CASSLTAAQYF.

The chain joins TRBV5-1 to TRBJ2-5; D is possibly TRBD1 (6 bases). The V end lost 4 bases, the J end lost 9 bases, and 19 bases lay between the germline ends. Germline assignment: CDR1 SGHRS and CDR2 YFSETQ. The CDR3 loop spans 14 amino acids. The CDR3 DNA reads TGCGCCAGCAGCCTAACAGGGAGCAATCAGCCCCAGTACTTC. Its protein product is CASSLTGSNQPQYF.

At least ten counts were recorded for this clonotype. The chain uses TRBV7-6 and TRBJ2-5, with 10 nucleotides matching TRBD2. CDR3 length: 14 residues. Trimming at V came to 5 bases and at J to 5 bases, leaving 5 bases not matched to a gene. The germline CDR1 and CDR2 sequences are SGHVS and FNYEAQ. CDR3 residues: CASSPSGSRETQYF. DNA for the CDR3: TGTGCCAGCAGCCCTAGCGGGAGTAGGGAGACCCAGTACTTC.

This clonotype came up once. Here the CDR3 omits its conserved ending phenylalanine or tryptophan, so a read error is the likely source. The rearrangement uses TRBV7-2 and TRBJ1-5; TRBD1 agrees at 7 bases. Germline V gene lookup returns CDR1 SGHTA and CDR2 FQGNSA. The CDR3 totals 16 residues. The CDR3 here is CASSPYRGTGNQPQHS. CDR3 coding DNA: TGCGCCAGCAGCCCCTACAGGGGAACGGGCAATCAGCCCCAGCATTCT.

The CDR3 here is CASSNEPGEQYF. In DNA, the CDR3 is TGTGCCAGCAGCAATGAGCCGGGCGAGCAGTACTTC. The V and J genes are TRBV7-9 and TRBJ2-7; D not resolved. CDR3 length: 12 residues. The V end lost 5 bases, the J end lost 6 bases, and 11 bases lay between the germline ends. Germline loops: CDR1 SEHNR, CDR2 FQNEAQ (reference sequence).

Concerning this clonotype: Compared with germline, one end of the junction differs, possibly owing to a read error. The chain combines TRBV10-3 with TRBJ2-7; D gene ambiguous. The CDR3 covers 14 residues. Germline CDR1 reads ENHRY; CDR2 reads SYGVKD. CDR3 sequence (DNA): TGTGCCAGCAGTGGTACGTGGAGCTCCTACGAGCAGTACTTC. This sequence encodes CASSGTWSSYEQYF.

The chain recombines TRBV2 with TRBJ2-5, with D perhaps matching TRBD1 (6 bases). CDR3 length: 13 amino acids. Germline CDR1 is SNHLY and CDR2 is FYNNEI. V lost 6 bases and J 5 bases, leaving 13 bases between the germline ends. The CDR3 DNA reads TGTGCCAGCAGACCACAGGGCTGGGAGACCCAGTACTTC. Encoded protein: CASRPQGWETQYF.

This clonotype was picked up a small number of times. J is TRBJ2-6 and V is TRBV24-1; no firm D call. Germline CDR1 and CDR2: KGHDR and SFDVKD. This CDR3 is 13 amino acids long. Trimming shortened V by 3 bases and J by 4 bases, and 3 bases separated the two germline ends. CDR3 coding DNA: TGTGCCACCAGTGATCCGGGGGCCAACGTCCTGACTTTC. This codes for CATSDPGANVLTF.

This clonotype was seen a few times. Here the CDR3 DNA reads TGCAGCGTTGATTTCGGAGACAGATACCAAGAGACCCAGTACTTC. Translation gives CSVDFGDRYQETQYF. The J gene is TRBJ2-5, the V gene TRBV29-1, with a tentative D call TRBD1 (5 bases). Trimming removed 3 bases at V and 0 bases at J, with 14 bases between. The germline V gene has CDR1 SQVTM and CDR2 ANQGSEA. The CDR3 extends over 15 amino acids.

As concerns this clonotype: At one of its ends the junction is not consistent with the germline gene, which may arise from a read error. The rearrangement links TRBV20-1 to TRBJ2-7; TRBD2 matches 10 bases. The germline CDR1 and CDR2 sequences are DFQATT and SNEGSKA (reference sequence). There are 15 residues in the CDR3. Here the CDR3 reads CSARALAGDGYGQYF. The CDR3 DNA reads as TGCAGTGCTAGAGCGCTAGCGGGAGATGGGTACGGGCAGTACTTC.

This clonotype was observed many times. The rearrangement links TRBV10-3 to TRBJ1-1; D uncertain. Germline CDR1 is ENHRY and CDR2 is SYGVKD. The CDR3 consists of 12 residues. Trimming pared 5 bases from V and 3 bases from J, leaving 7 bases between. CDR3 in DNA: TGTGCCATCAGTAGGTCGGACACTGAAGCTTTCTTT. Translation gives CAISRSDTEAFF.

CDR3 loop: CASSLIAGHEAFF. The CDR3, as DNA: TGTGCCAGCAGCCTCATCGCGGGACACGAAGCTTTCTTT. The V and J genes are TRBV7-2 and TRBJ1-1; tentative D call: TRBD1 (6 bases). Per germline, CDR1 SGHTA and CDR2 FQGNSA. The CDR3 runs 13 residues. The ends were cut back, 5 bases at V and 8 bases at J, with 15 bases in the middle. The complete variable domain, with remaining parts taken from reference TRBV7-2 and TRBJ1-1, reads GAGVSQSPSNKVTEKGKDVELRCDPISGHTALYWYRQSLGQGLEFLIYFQGNSAPDKSGLPSDRFSAERTGGSVSTLTIQRTQQEDSAVYLCASSLIAGHEAFFGQGTRLTVV.

This clonotype was counted many times. The gene calls are TRBV20-1 and TRBJ1-4; TRBD1 aligns across 8 bases. Trimming cost V 6 bases and J 7 bases; bases outside gene matches: 10. The CDR3 is 14 residues long. From germline, CDR1 is DFQATT and CDR2 SNEGSKA (reference sequence). The CDR3 reads CSAQGQGRGEKLFF. The CDR3 nucleotides are TGCAGTGCCCAAGGACAGGGTCGCGGTGAAAAACTGTTTTTT.

The chain uses TRBV7-9 and TRBJ1-2, with a tentative D call TRBD1 (5 bases). Germline V gene sequence: CDR1 SEHNR, CDR2 FQNEAQ (reference sequence). The CDR3 is made up of 15 amino acids. V shed 5 bases and J shed 4 bases, with 17 bases lying between them. CDR3 bases: TGTGCCAGCAGCCAAGGGGAAACTGTTGGCTATGGCTACACCTTC. The encoded protein is CASSQGETVGYGYTF.

This chain joins TRBV25-1 and TRBJ1-4; 11 positions agree with TRBD1. Germline V gene sequence: CDR1 MGHDK, CDR2 SYGVNS. The junction had 8 bases not matched to a gene; V was cut back by 8 bases and J by 6 bases. The CDR3 has 15 amino acids. CDR3 residues: CASGPQGQGDEKLFF. The CDR3 DNA follows: TGTGCCAGCGGACCTCAGGGACAGGGGGATGAAAAACTGTTTTTT.

This clonotype has a handful of counts. V is TRBV2 and J is TRBJ2-6; possible D gene TRBD2, 7 bases. V was pared by 8 bases and J by 2 bases, with 13 bases between. Germline lookup yields CDR1 SNHLY and CDR2 FYNNEI. CDR3 length equals 15 residues. The CDR3 DNA reads TGTGCCAGCGAGTTAGGGGGGGCTGGGGCCAACGTCCTGACTTTC. It translates to CASELGGAGANVLTF. The entire variable domain, with the rest obtained from reference TRBV2 and TRBJ2-6, is as follows: EPEVTQTPSHQVTQMGQEVILRCVPISNHLYFYWYRQILGQKVEFLVSFYNNEISEKSEIFDDQFSVERPDGSNFTLKIRSTKLEDSAMYFCASELGGAGANVLTFGAGSRLTVL.

The rearrangement links TRBV24-1 to TRBJ2-7, with 9 bases lining up with TRBD1. CDR3 length: 16 residues. J gave up 0 bases and V 4 bases, and 6 bases lay outside the gene matches. Germline assignment: CDR1 KGHDR and CDR2 SFDVKD. In DNA, the CDR3 is TGTGCCACCAGTGACTCCGGGACAGGGCACTCCTACGAGCAGTACTTC. This sequence encodes CATSDSGTGHSYEQYF.

The chain recombines TRBV10-2 with TRBJ1-4, with D unresolved. CDR1 and CDR2 from the germline V gene are WSHSY and SAAADI. Trimming shortened V by 5 bases and J by 6 bases, and 10 bases separated the two germline ends. This CDR3 spans 13 amino acids. The CDR3 reads CASSPGSHEKLFF. Here the CDR3 DNA reads TGCGCCAGCAGTCCAGGCAGTCATGAAAAACTGTTTTTT.

The chain uses TRBV20-1 and TRBJ2-7; weak D call: TRBD2 (5 bases). In germline, CDR1 is DFQATT, CDR2 SNEGSKA (reference sequence). The CDR3 length is 12 residues. V was cut by 3 bases and J by 8 bases, with 14 bases left in between. The CDR3 protein is CSARGNSAKQYF. The CDR3 DNA follows: TGCAGTGCTAGGGGGAATAGCGCGAAGCAGTACTTC.

This clonotype turned up a few times. The J gene is TRBJ1-5, the V gene TRBV19; possibly TRBD1 for D (5 bases). CDR1 and CDR2 (germline): LNHDA, SQIVND (reference sequence). The CDR3 runs 15 residues. Trimming took 2 bases from V and 9 from J, leaving 17 bases between them. In DNA form, the CDR3 reads TGTGCCAGTAGTATAATCGGGACGGGTGGTGCGCCCCAGCATTTT. It encodes CASSIIGTGGAPQHF.